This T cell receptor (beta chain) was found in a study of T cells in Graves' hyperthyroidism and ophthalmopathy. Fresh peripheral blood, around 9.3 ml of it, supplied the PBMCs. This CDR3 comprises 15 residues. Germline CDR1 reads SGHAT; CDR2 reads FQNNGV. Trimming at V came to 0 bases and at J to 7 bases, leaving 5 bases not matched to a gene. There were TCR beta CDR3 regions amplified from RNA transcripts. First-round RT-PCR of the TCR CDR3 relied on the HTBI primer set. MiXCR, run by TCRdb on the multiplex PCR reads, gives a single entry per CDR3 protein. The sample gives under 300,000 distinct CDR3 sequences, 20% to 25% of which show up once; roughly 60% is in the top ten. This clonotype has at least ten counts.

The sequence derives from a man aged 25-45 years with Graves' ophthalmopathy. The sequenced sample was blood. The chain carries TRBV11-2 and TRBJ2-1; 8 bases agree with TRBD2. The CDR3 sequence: CASSLEVSSGNEQFF. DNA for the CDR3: TGTGCCAGCAGCTTAGAAGTATCTAGCGGGAATGAGCAGTTCTTC.